This T cell receptor (beta chain) was documented in a study of T cell repertoires in cytomegalovirus infection. The CDR3 runs 14 residues. V lost 2 bases and J 2 bases, leaving 9 bases between the germline ends. Germline V gene data show CDR1 as MGHDK and CDR2 as SYGVNS. By sample fraction, this clonotype is medium-sized (0.01 to 0.1%). Antigen: not known. TCRdb reanalysed the reads using MiXCR and keeps one entry per CDR3 protein. The data hold about 270,000 distinct CDR3 sequences, with about 20% observed a single time. The chain recombines TRBV25-1 with TRBJ2-5, with D possibly being TRBD2 (5 bases). The TCR sequence derives from a human donor in good health (CMV status not recorded). Some clones in this sample may be carry-over from other donors' samples. Sequencing was performed on cultured PBMCs, taken from culture after CMV antigen stimulation. Here the CDR3 DNA reads TGTGCCAGCAGTGAACCGAGGGCTCAAGAGACCCAGTACTTC. It translates to CASSEPRAQETQYF.